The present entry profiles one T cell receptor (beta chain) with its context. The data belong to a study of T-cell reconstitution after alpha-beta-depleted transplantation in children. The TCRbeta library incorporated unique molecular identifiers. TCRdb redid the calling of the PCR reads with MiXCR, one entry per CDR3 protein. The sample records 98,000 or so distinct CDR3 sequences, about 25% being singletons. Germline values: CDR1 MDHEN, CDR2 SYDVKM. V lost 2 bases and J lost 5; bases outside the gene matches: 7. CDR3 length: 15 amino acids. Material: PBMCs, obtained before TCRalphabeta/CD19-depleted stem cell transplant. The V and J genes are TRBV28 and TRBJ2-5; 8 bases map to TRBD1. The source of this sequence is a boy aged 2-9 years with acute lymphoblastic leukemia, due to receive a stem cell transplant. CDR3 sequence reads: CASSLHRGYRETQYF. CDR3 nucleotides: TGTGCCAGCAGTTTACACAGGGGGTATCGTGAGACCCAGTACTTC. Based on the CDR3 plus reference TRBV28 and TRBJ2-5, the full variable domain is DVKVTQSSRYLVKRTGEKVFLECVQDMDHENMFWYRQDPGLGLRLIYFSYDVKMKEKGDIPEGYSVSREKKERFSLILESASTNQTSMYLCASSLHRGYRETQYFGPGTRLLVL.